This is a list of T cell receptor beta chains from one sample in a study of CD8 T cells in ankylosing spondylitis. One entry per CDR3 protein results from TCRdb running MiXCR on the 5' RACE reads. This sample has about 750,000 distinct CDR3 sequences; roughly 20% occur once, and the top ten carry around 20%. Sequences were obtained from blood, either unsorted or a sorted T cell fraction (not recorded which). Receptor source: a male donor with ankylosing spondylitis. Each CDR3 is given with its conserved first and last residue. D genes are given only for firm matches. Clone size is not always given. Where it is, it says once, few, many or a class for expanded clones.

j_call: TRBJ2-5; v_call: TRBV7-7; d_call: NA; cdr3_length: 14; clone_size: NA; cdr3_aa: CASSLELASETQYF; cdr3_nt: TGTGCTAGCAGCTTAGAATTGGCTTCAGAGACCCAGTACTTC
j_call: TRBJ2-7; v_call: TRBV12-3/TRBV12-4; d_call: NA; cdr3_length: 12; clone_size: NA; cdr3_aa: CASSLQYYEQYF; cdr3_nt: TGTGCCAGCAGTTTACAATACTACGAGCAGTACTTC
j_call: TRBJ2-2; v_call: TRBV9; d_call: NA; cdr3_length: 16; clone_size: few; cdr3_aa: CASSVEVWVGSGELFF; cdr3_nt: TGTGCCAGCAGCGTGGAGGTTTGGGTCGGGTCCGGGGAGCTGTTTTTT
j_call: TRBJ1-1; v_call: TRBV15; d_call: NA; cdr3_length: 15; clone_size: NA; cdr3_aa: CATSSHRVIDTEAFF; cdr3_nt: TGTGCCACCAGCAGCCACAGGGTAATAGACACTGAAGCTTTCTTT
j_call: TRBJ1-1; v_call: TRBV12-3/TRBV12-4; d_call: TRBD1; cdr3_length: 16; clone_size: few; cdr3_aa: CASSPRRTGVNTEAFF; cdr3_nt: TGTGCCAGCAGTCCCCGACGGACAGGGGTGAACACTGAAGCTTTCTTT
j_call: TRBJ1-5; v_call: TRBV20-1; d_call: NA; cdr3_length: 18; clone_size: few; cdr3_aa: CSARDLAGQGYSNQPQHF; cdr3_nt: TGCAGTGCTAGAGATTTGGCGGGGCAGGGATATAGCAATCAGCCCCAGCATTTT
j_call: TRBJ2-1; v_call: TRBV4-1; d_call: TRBD2; cdr3_length: 17; clone_size: NA; cdr3_aa: CASSQPTSGDLYGEQFF; cdr3_nt: TGCGCCAGCAGCCAACCGACTAGCGGGGACCTTTATGGCGAGCAGTTCTTC
j_call: TRBJ2-1; v_call: TRBV20-1; d_call: TRBD2; cdr3_length: 17; clone_size: NA; cdr3_aa: CSARDRTSGSLYNEQFF; cdr3_nt: TGCAGTGCTAGAGACCGGACTAGCGGGAGTTTGTACAATGAGCAGTTCTTC
j_call: TRBJ1-1; v_call: TRBV6-1; d_call: NA; cdr3_length: 15; clone_size: few; cdr3_aa: CASKGEGTGHTEAFF; cdr3_nt: TGTGCCAGCAAGGGGGAAGGCACAGGGCACACTGAAGCTTTCTTT
j_call: TRBJ2-6; v_call: TRBV7-2; d_call: NA; cdr3_length: 15; clone_size: NA; cdr3_aa: CASSLLSLGANVLTF; cdr3_nt: TGTGCCAGCAGCTTACTCTCCCTTGGGGCCAACGTCCTGACTTTC
j_call: TRBJ2-7; v_call: TRBV12-3/TRBV12-4; d_call: NA; cdr3_length: 14; clone_size: once; cdr3_aa: CASRGASGTYEQYF; cdr3_nt: TGTGCCAGCAGGGGGGCGAGCGGGACCTACGAGCAGTACTTC
j_call: TRBJ2-3; v_call: TRBV2; d_call: TRBD2; cdr3_length: 18; clone_size: few; cdr3_aa: CASLQEVIAGVRTDTQYF; cdr3_nt: TGTGCCAGCCTTCAAGAAGTAATAGCGGGAGTTCGTACAGATACGCAGTATTTT
j_call: TRBJ2-7; v_call: TRBV5-1; d_call: TRBD1; cdr3_length: 15; clone_size: many; cdr3_aa: CASSLNSGGSYEQYF; cdr3_nt: TGCGCCAGCAGCTTGAACTCAGGGGGCTCCTACGAGCAGTACTTC
j_call: TRBJ2-7; v_call: TRBV28; d_call: NA; cdr3_length: 14; clone_size: NA; cdr3_aa: CASSFLGINYEQYF; cdr3_nt: TGTGCCAGCAGTTTCTTAGGCATCAACTACGAGCAGTACTTC
j_call: TRBJ2-2; v_call: TRBV6-2/TRBV6-3; d_call: NA; cdr3_length: 11; clone_size: few; cdr3_aa: CASKGTGELFF; cdr3_nt: TGTGCCAGCAAGGGCACCGGGGAGCTGTTTTTT
j_call: TRBJ1-5; v_call: TRBV4-2; d_call: NA; cdr3_length: 13; clone_size: NA; cdr3_aa: CASSREINQPQHF; cdr3_nt: TGTGCCAGCAGCCGCGAGATCAATCAGCCCCAGCATTTT
j_call: TRBJ2-5; v_call: TRBV15; d_call: NA; cdr3_length: 14; clone_size: NA; cdr3_aa: CATSRLKLQETQYF; cdr3_nt: TGTGCCACCAGCAGACTAAAGCTGCAGGAGACCCAGTACTTC
j_call: TRBJ1-3; v_call: TRBV12-3/TRBV12-4; d_call: TRBD1; cdr3_length: 16; clone_size: few; cdr3_aa: CASRSGQGNAGNTIYF; cdr3_nt: TGTGCCAGCAGGTCGGGACAGGGGAACGCTGGAAACACCATATATTTT
j_call: TRBJ2-3; v_call: TRBV29-1; d_call: TRBD2; cdr3_length: 18; clone_size: few; cdr3_aa: CSVTGGTTSGGLTDTQYF; cdr3_nt: TGCAGCGTTACCGGGGGGACGACTAGCGGGGGGCTCACAGATACGCAGTATTTT
j_call: TRBJ2-1; v_call: TRBV4-3; d_call: NA; cdr3_length: 15; clone_size: few; cdr3_aa: CASSQEILGKDEQFF; cdr3_nt: TGCGCCAGCAGCCAAGAAATCCTTGGGAAGGATGAGCAGTTCTTC
j_call: TRBJ1-2; v_call: TRBV12-3/TRBV12-4; d_call: NA; cdr3_length: 15; clone_size: NA; cdr3_aa: CASSFDGGVNYGYTF; cdr3_nt: TGTGCCAGCAGTTTCGACGGCGGGGTTAACTATGGCTACACCTTC
j_call: TRBJ2-5; v_call: TRBV28; d_call: NA; cdr3_length: 12; clone_size: few; cdr3_aa: CASTSRGETQYF; cdr3_nt: TGTGCCAGCACTTCTCGGGGAGAGACCCAGTACTTC
j_call: TRBJ1-4; v_call: TRBV28; d_call: TRBD1; cdr3_length: 14; clone_size: NA; cdr3_aa: CASSLPGQGGKLFF; cdr3_nt: TGTGCCAGCAGTTTGCCCGGACAGGGCGGAAAACTGTTTTTT
j_call: TRBJ1-3; v_call: TRBV12-3/TRBV12-4; d_call: NA; cdr3_length: 20; clone_size: many; cdr3_aa: CASSYLDGGNYRDSGNTIYF; cdr3_nt: TGTGCCAGCAGTTACCTTGATGGGGGTAACTACCGAGACTCTGGAAACACCATATATTTT
j_call: TRBJ1-3; v_call: TRBV7-9; d_call: NA; cdr3_length: 13; clone_size: NA; cdr3_aa: CASGGQGSNTIYF; cdr3_nt: TGTGCCAGCGGGGGGCAGGGTTCAAACACCATATATTTT
j_call: TRBJ2-7; v_call: TRBV12-3/TRBV12-4; d_call: NA; cdr3_length: 14; clone_size: few; cdr3_aa: CASSRSEYPYEQYF; cdr3_nt: TGTGCCAGCAGTCGCAGTGAGTACCCCTACGAGCAGTACTTC
j_call: TRBJ2-7; v_call: TRBV29-1; d_call: TRBD1; cdr3_length: 13; clone_size: many; cdr3_aa: CSVAPGTGREQYF; cdr3_nt: TGCAGCGTCGCCCCCGGGACAGGGAGGGAGCAGTACTTC
j_call: TRBJ2-5; v_call: TRBV6-1; d_call: TRBD1; cdr3_length: 15; clone_size: NA; cdr3_aa: CASSRTGLYQETQYF; cdr3_nt: TGTGCCAGCAGCCGGACAGGGCTGTACCAAGAGACCCAGTACTTC
j_call: TRBJ1-5; v_call: TRBV7-9; d_call: NA; cdr3_length: 15; clone_size: many; cdr3_aa: CASSSTGGSNQPQHF; cdr3_nt: TGTGCCAGCAGCTCGACTGGGGGTAGCAATCAGCCCCAGCATTTT
j_call: TRBJ2-7; v_call: TRBV20-1; d_call: NA; cdr3_length: 13; clone_size: few; cdr3_aa: CSARTMSAYEQYF; cdr3_nt: TGCAGTGCTAGAACTATGAGTGCCTACGAGCAGTACTTC
j_call: TRBJ2-7; v_call: TRBV4-1; d_call: TRBD2; cdr3_length: 13; clone_size: NA; cdr3_aa: CASSQEGGSEQYF; cdr3_nt: TGCGCCAGCAGCCAAGAGGGAGGGTCCGAACAGTACTTC
j_call: TRBJ1-1; v_call: TRBV4-1; d_call: NA; cdr3_length: 16; clone_size: NA; cdr3_aa: CASSPTLGDMNTEAFF; cdr3_nt: TGCGCCAGCAGCCCTACATTGGGAGATATGAACACTGAAGCTTTCTTT
j_call: TRBJ2-5; v_call: TRBV12-3/TRBV12-4; d_call: TRBD1; cdr3_length: 14; clone_size: NA; cdr3_aa: CASSLLGQQETQYF; cdr3_nt: TGTGCCAGCAGTTTGCTGGGACAGCAAGAGACCCAGTACTTC
j_call: TRBJ2-1; v_call: TRBV12-3/TRBV12-4; d_call: NA; cdr3_length: 13; clone_size: NA; cdr3_aa: CASSLVQRHEQFF; cdr3_nt: TGTGCCAGCAGTTTAGTGCAGAGGCATGAGCAGTTCTTC
j_call: TRBJ2-7; v_call: TRBV6-1; d_call: TRBD2; cdr3_length: 15; clone_size: NA; cdr3_aa: CASSEFAGLNYEQYF; cdr3_nt: TGTGCCAGCAGTGAATTTGCGGGACTAAACTACGAGCAGTACTTC
j_call: TRBJ1-2; v_call: TRBV9; d_call: NA; cdr3_length: 15; clone_size: NA; cdr3_aa: CASSVVAGINYGYTF; cdr3_nt: TGTGCCAGCAGCGTAGTGGCAGGGATCAACTATGGCTACACCTTC
j_call: TRBJ2-7; v_call: TRBV12-3/TRBV12-4; d_call: TRBD2; cdr3_length: 14; clone_size: many; cdr3_aa: CASTAAGVDYEQYF; cdr3_nt: TGTGCCAGCACCGCGGCGGGGGTTGACTACGAGCAGTACTTC
j_call: TRBJ2-1; v_call: TRBV14; d_call: TRBD2; cdr3_length: 15; clone_size: few; cdr3_aa: CASSQAVAGHNEQFF; cdr3_nt: TGTGCCAGCAGCCAAGCGGTAGCGGGACACAATGAGCAGTTCTTC
j_call: TRBJ2-7; v_call: TRBV12-3/TRBV12-4; d_call: NA; cdr3_length: 15; clone_size: NA; cdr3_aa: CASSFKVRGTYEQYF; cdr3_nt: TGTGCCAGCAGTTTTAAGGTGCGTGGGACCTACGAGCAGTACTTC
j_call: TRBJ2-1; v_call: TRBV9; d_call: NA; cdr3_length: 16; clone_size: NA; cdr3_aa: CASSSAGQSSYNEQFF; cdr3_nt: TGTGCCAGCAGCTCCGCGGGACAGAGCTCCTACAATGAGCAGTTCTTC
j_call: TRBJ2-7; v_call: TRBV7-2; d_call: NA; cdr3_length: 15; clone_size: few; cdr3_aa: CASSLGQGKAYEQYF; cdr3_nt: TGTGCCAGCAGCTTAGGGCAGGGGAAAGCCTACGAGCAGTACTTC
j_call: TRBJ1-6; v_call: TRBV5-1; d_call: NA; cdr3_length: 16; clone_size: many; cdr3_aa: CASSFGAGNYNSPLHF; cdr3_nt: TGCGCCAGCAGCTTTGGGGCCGGGAACTATAATTCACCCCTCCACTTT
j_call: TRBJ2-1; v_call: TRBV12-3/TRBV12-4; d_call: TRBD2; cdr3_length: 15; clone_size: NA; cdr3_aa: CASREAGVGNNEQFF; cdr3_nt: TGTGCCAGCAGGGAAGCGGGAGTTGGTAACAATGAGCAGTTCTTC
j_call: TRBJ2-7; v_call: TRBV4-2; d_call: NA; cdr3_length: 15; clone_size: many; cdr3_aa: CASSQDGGEPREQYF; cdr3_nt: TGTGCCAGCAGCCAAGATGGAGGGGAGCCCCGCGAGCAGTACTTC
j_call: TRBJ1-1; v_call: TRBV6-5; d_call: TRBD1; cdr3_length: 14; clone_size: few; cdr3_aa: CASSYTTGGGEAFF; cdr3_nt: TGTGCCAGCAGTTACACAACAGGGGGGGGTGAAGCTTTCTTT
j_call: TRBJ2-1; v_call: TRBV7-6; d_call: TRBD2; cdr3_length: 15; clone_size: NA; cdr3_aa: CASSPISGRLNEQFF; cdr3_nt: TGTGCCAGCAGCCCGATTAGCGGGAGGCTCAATGAGCAGTTCTTC
j_call: TRBJ2-3; v_call: TRBV5-1; d_call: NA; cdr3_length: 14; clone_size: few; cdr3_aa: CASSLVDNTDTQYF; cdr3_nt: TGCGCCAGCAGCCTCGTGGACAACACAGATACGCAGTATTTT
j_call: TRBJ2-7; v_call: TRBV27; d_call: NA; cdr3_length: 14; clone_size: NA; cdr3_aa: CASSLKTSRYEQYF; cdr3_nt: TGTGCCAGCAGTTTAAAGACTAGTAGATACGAGCAGTACTTC
j_call: TRBJ2-3; v_call: TRBV5-6; d_call: NA; cdr3_length: 16; clone_size: NA; cdr3_aa: CASSFGASVGTDTQYF; cdr3_nt: TGTGCCAGCAGCTTTGGAGCGTCGGTTGGCACAGATACGCAGTATTTT
j_call: TRBJ2-5; v_call: TRBV20-1; d_call: TRBD2; cdr3_length: 13; clone_size: NA; cdr3_aa: CSASGTSGGTQYF; cdr3_nt: TGCAGTGCTTCCGGGACTAGCGGTGGGACCCAGTACTTC
j_call: TRBJ1-5; v_call: TRBV6-1; d_call: NA; cdr3_length: 13; clone_size: NA; cdr3_aa: CASRASSNQPQHF; cdr3_nt: TGTGCCAGCAGGGCCTCTAGCAATCAGCCCCAGCATTTT
j_call: TRBJ1-1; v_call: TRBV30; d_call: NA; cdr3_length: 14; clone_size: few; cdr3_aa: CACPRTGSRTEAFF; cdr3_nt: TGTGCCTGCCCTAGAACAGGGAGCAGGACTGAAGCTTTCTTT
j_call: TRBJ1-2; v_call: TRBV7-9; d_call: NA; cdr3_length: 11; clone_size: few; cdr3_aa: CASSLIYGYTF; cdr3_nt: TGTGCCAGCAGCTTAATCTATGGCTACACCTTC
j_call: TRBJ2-7; v_call: TRBV20-1; d_call: TRBD2; cdr3_length: 14; clone_size: NA; cdr3_aa: CSAQISGKGSEQYF; cdr3_nt: TGCAGTGCCCAGATTAGCGGGAAAGGCTCCGAGCAGTACTTC
j_call: TRBJ2-1; v_call: TRBV7-8; d_call: NA; cdr3_length: 18; clone_size: NA; cdr3_aa: CASSHTLLGGSRRDEQFF; cdr3_nt: TGTGCCAGCAGCCATACCCTTTTAGGGGGGAGCCGGCGAGATGAGCAGTTCTTC